These 18 T cell receptor beta chains came from one sample sequenced in a study of tumor and adjacent non-tumor tissue in lung cancer. TCRbeta libraries were built with three rounds of nested PCR, modified from ARM-PCR. TCRdb reanalysed the multiplex PCR reads using MiXCR and keeps one entry per CDR3 protein. The sample contains about 75,000 distinct CDR3 sequences, around four fifths of which appear only once. RNA was extracted from bulk tissue without any cell sorting. The sample comprised lung tumor tissue. These TCRs come from a woman in her fifties or sixties with non-small cell lung cancer.

This clonotype rates as medium-sized. This chain joins TRBV4-2 and TRBJ2-1; tentative D call: TRBD2 (6 bases). The CDR3 totals 16 residues. CDR1 and CDR2 (germline): LGHNA, YNFKEQ. Trimming shortened V by 1 base and J by 3 bases, and 13 bases separated the two germline ends. The CDR3 is CASSQGGSGDYNEQFF. The CDR3 coding sequence is TGTGCCAGCAGCCAAGGGGGTAGCGGAGACTACAATGAGCAGTTCTTC.

This rearrangement joins TRBV30 to TRBJ1-4; no reliable D call. The germline V gene has CDR1 GTSNPN and CDR2 SVGIG (reference sequence). This CDR3 is built from 13 residues. The CDR3 region is CVCQALLNEKLFF. As DNA, the CDR3 is TGTGTCTGCCAAGCACTGCTTAATGAAAAACTGTTTTTT.

With respect to this clonotype: The junction and the germline gene differ at one end; a read error may be behind it. The chain uses TRBV6-5 and TRBJ1-1, with D perhaps matching TRBD1 (6 bases). In germline, CDR1 is MNHEY, CDR2 SVGAGI. This CDR3 spans 17 amino acids. The CDR3 nucleotides read TGTGCCAGCAGTTACTATGAAGGTCGGCAGGGGAACACTGGAGCTTTCTTT. Translated: CASSYYEGRQGNTGAFF.

This rearrangement joins TRBV7-8 to TRBJ2-2, with no clear D. There are 15 residues in the CDR3. The germline V gene encodes CDR1 SGHVS and CDR2 FQNEAQ. V dropped 8 bases and J dropped 5 bases, with 18 bases sitting between them. The CDR3 region has the DNA TGTGCCAGCGCACCCAGGATGTTAGGTACCGGGGAGCTGTTTTTT. The encoded protein is CASAPRMLGTGELFF.

This clonotype was recorded a few times. V is TRBV4-2 and J is TRBJ2-1; the D is unclear. Between the trimmed V and J ends, which lost 6 bases and 9 bases, there was a span of 9 bases. This CDR3 is 11 amino acids long. Germline V CDR1 and CDR2: LGHNA, YNFKEQ. The CDR3 coding sequence is TGTGCCAGCAGGCGAGGTGGTGAGCAGTTCTTC. As protein: CASRRGGEQFF.

In regard to this clonotype: Mismatch with germline at one junction end may stem from a read error. The chain employs TRBV6-5 and TRBJ2-1; 9 bases are a match to TRBD1. Germline V CDR1 and CDR2: MNHEY, SVGAGI. The length of the CDR3 is 17 residues. CDR3 region: CASSFSMAGQGGNEQFF. CDR3 DNA sequence: TGTGCCAGTAGTTTCTCGATGGCGGGACAGGGAGGGAATGAGCAGTTCTTC.

With regard to this clonotype: The conserved phenylalanine or tryptophan normally closing the CDR3 is absent here, so this likely arose from a read error. No DNA is shown, since the ends of the CDR3 on it are uncertain; the CDR3 is the one TCRdb lists. The V and J genes are TRBV10-3 and TRBJ1-1. CDR1 and CDR2 from the germline V gene are ENHRY and SYGVKD. The CDR3 extends over 13 residues, inclusive of both ends. CDR3 residues: CAISDSVWAEGFL.

The chain employs TRBV24-1 and TRBJ2-7; 9 nucleotides align to TRBD1. Per germline, CDR1 KGHDR and CDR2 SFDVKD. This CDR3 spans 14 amino acids. J gave up 7 bases and V 12 bases, and 15 bases lay outside the gene matches. For the CDR3, the DNA is TGTGCCGCCTGCTCCTCCGGGACAGGGATTGAGCAGTACTTC. Translating gives CAACSSGTGIEQYF.

This clonotype was seen a handful of times. A read error may be the cause here, since a much bigger clone is one base away. V is TRBV10-1 and J is TRBJ2-4; TRBD2 might be the D (6 bases). Germline V gene sequence: CDR1 WNHNN, CDR2 SYGVQD (reference sequence). This CDR3 region has 14 residues. The CDR3 bases are TGCACCAGCAGTGAGGGGACTGCCAAAAACATTCAGTACTTC. It yields the protein CTSSEGTAKNIQYF.

Many counts were recorded for this clonotype. The chain links TRBV4-1 to TRBJ1-5; D remains unclear. The germline V and J ends were trimmed by 1 base and 1 base, with 8 bases remaining between them. This CDR3 has 15 amino acids. Germline CDR1 reads MGHRA; CDR2 reads YSYEKL. CDR3 protein: CASSQVVGSNQPQHF. The CDR3 DNA is TGCGCCAGCAGCCAAGTGGTAGGCAGCAATCAGCCCCAGCATTTT.

In its sample, this clonotype ranks as medium-sized. The chain links TRBV20-1 to TRBJ2-7; 8 positions match TRBD1. The germline V gene has CDR1 DFQATT and CDR2 SNEGSKA (reference sequence). The CDR3 runs to 15 residues. Germline trimming cut 3 bases from V and 3 bases from J; bases unmatched to any gene: 10. CDR3 loop: CSARSPGTGVYEQYF. The CDR3 bases are TGCAGTGCTAGGTCCCCCGGGACAGGAGTCTACGAGCAGTACTTC.

In its sample, this clonotype was seen a few times. The CDR3 region is CASSGPTSGANVLTF. For the CDR3, the DNA is TGTGCCAGCAGTGGACCGACCTCCGGGGCCAACGTCCTGACTTTC. The chain is built from TRBV6-2 or TRBV6-3 and TRBJ2-6; D unclear. Germline V gene data show CDR1 as MNHEY and CDR2 as SVGEGT. CDR3 length: 15 amino acids. V was trimmed by 5 bases and J by 4 bases, leaving 12 bases between them.

The rearrangement joins TRBV6-6 to TRBJ1-4, with D possibly being TRBD1 (5 bases). The germline V gene has CDR1 MNHNY and CDR2 SVGAGI (reference sequence). The CDR3 totals 18 residues. Trimming took 7 bases from V and 4 from J, leaving 25 bases between them. The CDR3 coding sequence is TGTGCCAGCATCTACCCCCGGCCGCAGACAGAATTTAATGAAAAACTGTTTTTT. This encodes CASIYPRPQTEFNEKLFF.

Note on this clonotype: At one of its ends the junction is not consistent with the germline gene, which may arise from a read error. This chain joins TRBV11-1 and TRBJ2-1, with D unclear. Germline CDR1 reads SGHAT; CDR2 reads FQDESV (reference sequence). The CDR3 loop spans 15 amino acids. The DNA for the CDR3 is TGTGCCAGTAGCCCGACTCCTTCGACGGGCGATGTGCAGATCTTC. Protein sequence: CASSPTPSTGDVQIF.

This clonotype was seen only a few times. The V call is TRBV9, the J call TRBJ2-7; TRBD1 matches 8 bases. After removal of 0 bases from V and 4 bases from J, the junction contained 6 bases not matched to a gene. From germline, CDR1 is SGDLS and CDR2 YYNGEE. This CDR3 is built from 15 residues. CDR3 DNA sequence: TGTGCCAGCAGCGTAGCCGGACAGGGTGTTTACGAGCAGTACTTC. Translated, it gives CASSVAGQGVYEQYF. Supplemented by reference TRBV9 and TRBJ2-7, the full variable domain reads DSGVTQTPKHLITATGQRVTLRCSPRSGDLSVYWYQQSLDQGLQFLIQYYNGEERAKGNILERFSAQQFPDLHSELNLSSLELGDSALYFCASSVAGQGVYEQYFGPGTRLTVT.

About this clonotype: The junction departs from the called germline gene at one end, perhaps through a read error. This chain uses TRBV10-2 with TRBJ2-7; 7 bases map to TRBD1. The germline V gene encodes CDR1 WSHSY and CDR2 SAAADI. The CDR3 extends over 16 amino acids. This chain's CDR3 is CVSNPDLTQGGDEQYF. The CDR3 DNA sequence: TGCGTCAGCAACCCGGACTTGACGCAAGGGGGCGACGAGCAGTACTTC.

About this clonotype itself: With a much larger clone just one base away, this may be a read error. The chain carries TRBV7-9 and TRBJ1-6; no reliable D call. Germline V CDR1 and CDR2: SEHNR, FQNEAQ (reference sequence). This CDR3 spans 14 amino acids. V lost 2 bases and J lost 9, with 11 bases in between. CDR3 amino acids: CASSLNEGGSPLHF. In DNA form, the CDR3 reads TGTGCCAGCAGCTTAAATGAGGGAGGTTCACCCCTCCACTTT.

With respect to this clonotype: A much larger clone sits a single nucleotide away, making a read error possible. The gene calls are TRBV30 and TRBJ2-3; the match to TRBD2 covers 9 bases. This CDR3 spans 12 amino acids. CDR1 and CDR2 (germline): GTSNPN, SVGIG (reference sequence). V lost 7 bases and J lost 6; bases outside the gene matches: 5. DNA of the CDR3: TGTGCCTCAGCGGGAGGTTGTGATACGCAGTATTTT. Its translation is CASAGGCDTQYF.